These 17 T cell receptor beta chains originate from one sample sequenced in a study of CD8+ T cells in alopecia areata. RNA was isolated and reverse transcribed to cDNA, the sequencing template. The table came from immunoSEQ multiplex PCR; TCRdb's copy has only in-frame clones and leaves some out. The sample holds about 110,000 clones, and no clone turns up only once. The sample was lesional skin. Receptor source: a C3H/HeJ mouse with alopecia areata. MHC haplotype: H2-k.

This clone has a count of ten or more. Gene names are the mouse ones. The CDR3 extends 4 residues past the end of the read, so its final part is completed from the germline J gene. The rearrangement joins TRBV13-3 to TRBJ2-7, with D hard to call. Trimming left V 0 bases short and J 3 bases short, with 10 bases between. Germline CDR1 is NNHDY and CDR2 is SYVADS. The CDR3 contains 14 residues. CDR3: CASSDVLGRYEQYF. The covered CDR3 bases are TGTGCCAGCAGTGATGTTTTGGGTCGCTAT.

Remarks on this clone: The genes are named according to mouse. The CDR3 end falls 4 residues outside the read, so it is completed with the germline J gene. This chain uses TRBV13-2 with TRBJ1-2; TRBD1 agrees at 10 bases. V shed 2 bases, J shed 4 bases, and the junction held 2 bases outside the gene matches. This CDR3 region has 14 residues. CDR1 and CDR2 from the germline V gene are NNHNN and SYGAGS (reference sequence). CDR3: CASGERTGGSDYTF. Partial CDR3 DNA: TGTGCCAGCGGTGAACGGACAGGGGGCTCC.

Regarding this clone: Here the gene names and germline are mouse. The read terminates 4 residues ahead of where the CDR3 ends, so the germline J gene completes it. V and J are TRBV16 and TRBJ2-1; D might be TRBD1 (5 bases). CDR1 is SGHSA and CDR2 is FRNQAP in the germline V gene. The V end was cut by 1 base, the J end by 0 bases, with 10 bases between. CDR3 length: 16 residues. The CDR3 region is CASSLGARVNYAEQFF. Partial CDR3 DNA: TGTGCAAGCAGCTTAGGTGCCAGGGTTAACTATGCT.

This clone was seen more than once but under ten times. The listed TCRdb protein conflicts with the DNA translation at residue 12, and the protein shown is translated directly from the DNA. Gene and germline names: mouse. The read terminates 3 residues before the CDR3 end, so the remaining end is supplied by the germline J gene. The chain has TRBV13-1 and TRBJ1-3, with D possibly matching TRBD1 (6 bases). Germline CDR1 reads NSHNY; CDR2 reads SYGAGN. V gave up 3 bases and J gave up 0 bases, with 10 bases separating them. The CDR3 spans 15 residues. The CDR3: CASSAGAYSGNTLYF. CDR3 DNA (partial): TGTGCCAGCAGTGCAGGGGCCTATTCTGGAAATACG.

Comments on this clone: All gene names here are mouse names. CDR3 amino acids: CASSPGQPNSDYTF. The CDR3 DNA, read in part, is TGTGCCAGCAGCCCCGGACAGCCAAACTCC. The V call is TRBV13-3, the J call TRBJ1-2; D is possibly TRBD1 (6 bases). The read gets to within 4 residues of the CDR3 end, and the germline J gene fills in the rest. V was trimmed by 5 bases and J by 0 bases, leaving 11 bases between them. CDR1 is NNHDY and CDR2 is SYVADS in the germline V gene. This CDR3 contains 14 residues.

For this clone: Gene names follow the mouse nomenclature. The read gets to within 4 residues of the CDR3 end, and the germline J gene fills in the rest. The chain has TRBV29 and TRBJ2-3; 7 nucleotides line up with TRBD1. J lost 0 bases, V lost 5 bases, and 5 bases had no gene match. The CDR3 runs to 15 residues. Germline CDR1 and CDR2: MSHET and SYDVDS. CDR3 DNA (partial): TGTGCTAGCAGTCTCGACAGGGCTAGTGCAGAA. It specifies CASSLDRASAE. The full CDR3 is CASSLDRASAETLYF.

This clone was seen at least ten times. Gene names are the mouse ones. The read terminates 4 residues ahead of where the CDR3 ends, so the germline J gene completes it. The chain has TRBV13-3 and TRBJ2-5; D not certain. The germline V and J ends were trimmed by 2 bases and 2 bases, with 6 bases remaining between them. Germline V gene sequence: CDR1 NNHDY, CDR2 SYVADS. This CDR3 is built from 13 residues. CDR3 DNA, as far as it was read: TGTGCCAGCAGTGACAAATCCCAAGAC. Its protein product is CASSDKSQD. The CDR3 reads in full as CASSDKSQDTQYF.

Regarding this clone: Each gene name is a mouse one. The missing CDR3 end, 4 residues past where the read stops, is filled in from the germline J gene. The rearrangement joins TRBV1 to TRBJ2-5, with 11 positions matching TRBD2. This CDR3 has 13 residues. Germline CDR1 NSQYPW, CDR2 LRSPGD (reference sequence). The CDR3 region is CTCSWTGGDTQYF. The sequenced CDR3 bases are TGCACCTGCAGTTGGACTGGGGGGGAC.

This clone has just a few counts. Gene names and germline match the mouse. The read halts 4 residues ahead of the CDR3 end, with the missing end drawn from the germline J gene. V is TRBV13-3 and J is TRBJ2-2; 9 bases are a match to TRBD1. The V gene end was trimmed by 2 bases and the J gene end by 2 bases; junction bases not matched to a gene: 4. The CDR3 is 16 residues long. CDR1 is NNHDY, CDR2 SYVADS, per germline. The chain's CDR3 is CASSERGTGNTGQLYF. The CDR3 bases that were read are TGTGCCAGCAGTGAAAGAGGGACAGGGAACACCGGG. Based on the CDR3 plus reference TRBV13-3 and TRBJ2-2, the full variable domain is EAAVTQSPRSKVAVTGGKVTLSCHQTNNHDYMYWYRQDTGHGLRLIHYSYVADSTEKGDIPDGYKASRPSQENFSLILELASLSQTAVYFCASSERGTGNTGQLYFGEGSKLTVL.

This clone has just a few counts. Gene names and germline match the mouse. The CDR3 end lies 4 residues beyond the end of the read and is filled in from the germline J gene. This sequence joins TRBV13-3 and TRBJ2-5; 8 bases align to TRBD1. With V trimmed by 4 bases and J by 0 bases, 13 bases remained unmatched. The CDR3 spans 18 residues. Germline V gives CDR1 NNHDY, CDR2 SYVADS. The covered CDR3 bases are TGTGCCAGCAGTCTTCGACAGGGGAGAGGACTTAACCAAGAC. Amino acids: CASSLRQGRGLNQD. The entire CDR3 protein reads CASSLRQGRGLNQDTQYF.

This clone was counted between two and nine times. Each gene name is a mouse one. CDR3 bases read: TGTGCCAGCAGTGATGGGACAGGGGGAATTTCCAACGAA. This sequence encodes CASSDGTGGISNE. The CDR3 in its entirety is CASSDGTGGISNERLFF. The chain employs TRBV13-3 and TRBJ1-4; TRBD1 matches at 10 bases. The missing CDR3 end, 4 residues past where the read stops, is filled in from the germline J gene. V dropped 0 bases and J dropped 0; count of bases not matched to a gene: 2. The CDR3 consists of 17 residues. Looked up from germline, CDR1 is NNHDY and CDR2 is SYVADS.

With respect to this clone: Mouse germline and gene names are used. Sequencing ends 4 residues short of the CDR3 end; the germline J gene provides the rest. The chain joins TRBV14 to TRBJ2-3, with D perhaps matching TRBD1 (6 bases). Germline CDR1 and CDR2: SGHDT and FRDEAV. Between the trimmed V and J ends, which lost 7 bases and 2 bases, there was a span of 11 bases. CDR3 length: 13 amino acids. This CDR3 is CASCTGLAETLYF. Incomplete CDR3 DNA: TGTGCCAGCTGTACAGGGCTTGCAGAA. The full variable domain, its missing parts supplied by reference TRBV14 and TRBJ2-3, is EAGVTQSPRYAVLQEGQAVSFWCDPISGHDTLYWYQQPRDQGPQLLVYFRDEAVIDNSQLPSDRFSAVRPKGTNSTLKIQSAKQGDTATYLCASCTGLAETLYFGSGTRLTVL.

This clone was seen many times. The gene names here belong to mouse. The read ends 4 residues early relative to the CDR3; the germline J gene fills the gap. The chain has TRBV19 and TRBJ2-7, with TRBD1 identical over 8 bases. V shed 4 bases and J 0 bases; nucleotides not matched to a gene: 3. The CDR3 is 14 amino acids. Germline V gives CDR1 FNHDT, CDR2 SITEND (reference sequence). Partial CDR3 DNA: TGTGCCAGCAGTCGGGACAGGAGCTCCTAT. Amino acids: CASSRDRSSY. The entire CDR3 is CASSRDRSSYEQYF.

This clone was observed a handful of times. DNA and listed protein disagree at residue 12, so the protein shown here was translated from the DNA. Here the gene names and germline are mouse. The read terminates 3 residues ahead of where the CDR3 ends, so the germline J gene completes it. The chain carries TRBV16 and TRBJ1-3; a possible D gene is TRBD1 (5 bases). The length of the CDR3 is 15 residues. Germline values: CDR1 SGHSA, CDR2 FRNQAP. With 1 base removed from V and 0 bases from J, the gap between germline ends came to 7 bases. CDR3 DNA, as far as it was read: TGTGCAAGCAGCTTAGGGACACCTTCTGGAAATACG. Translated: CASSLGTPSGNT. The entire CDR3 protein reads CASSLGTPSGNTLYF.

This clone was counted only a few times. Germline and genes: mouse. The read ends 4 residues early relative to the CDR3; the germline J gene fills the gap. The rearrangement uses TRBV19 and TRBJ2-4; TRBD2 matches 10 bases. Germline V lookup: CDR1 FNHDT, CDR2 SITEND (reference sequence). This CDR3 contains 14 residues. CDR3 DNA, as far as it was read: TGTGCCAGCAGTATCCCTGGGGGGGCGAAC. This encodes CASSIPGGAN. The full CDR3 protein is CASSIPGGANTLYF.

To note about this clone: The gene names given are mouse names. The CDR3 end lies 4 residues beyond the end of the read and is filled in from the germline J gene. The V gene is TRBV13-3, the J gene TRBJ2-3; the match to TRBD1 covers 7 bases. Unmatched junction bases numbered 5, after V lost 4 bases and J lost 0 bases. CDR1 and CDR2 from the germline V gene are NNHDY and SYVADS. CDR3 length: 15 amino acids. CDR3 residues: CASSSDRVSAETLYF. The covered CDR3 bases are TGTGCCAGCAGTTCTGACAGGGTTAGTGCAGAA.

This clone was counted at least ten times. Mouse gene names and germline throughout. The missing CDR3 end, 4 residues past where the read stops, is filled in from the germline J gene. This chain connects TRBV31 to TRBJ1-4; 7 nucleotides line up with TRBD1. The CDR3 is 14 amino acids. The V gene end was trimmed by 0 bases and the J gene end by 4 bases; junction bases not matched to a gene: 2. Germline assignment: CDR1 GKSSPN and CDR2 SITVG. CDR3 DNA (partial): TGTGCCTGGAGTCTAGGGGACAGCAACGAA. It translates to CAWSLGDSNE. The full CDR3 is CAWSLGDSNERLFF.